One and the same sample provided the 4 T cell receptor beta chains below, sequenced in a study of blood T cell repertoires in COVID-19. The method was immunoSEQ multiplex PCR; TCRdb's version includes in-frame clones alone and lacks a portion of them. Of hundreds of thousands of clones in the sample, 86% were seen once. Sequencing was done on a sample of peripheral blood. The origin of the receptors is a woman in her twenties or thirties with active or convalescent COVID-19.

The chain joins TRBV11-2 to TRBJ1-5, with 10 bases lining up with TRBD1. V shed 4 bases, J shed 2 bases, and the junction held 2 bases outside the gene matches. Germline assignment: CDR1 SGHAT and CDR2 FQNNGV. The CDR3 runs 15 residues. The CDR3 DNA is TGTGCCAGCAGCTGGGGGACAGGGGGCAATCAGCCCCAGCATTTT. Translation: CASSWGTGGNQPQHF.

V usage is TRBV19 and J usage is TRBJ2-7, with D hard to call. Germline lookup yields CDR1 LNHDA and CDR2 SQIVND (reference sequence). Trimming stripped 6 bases from V and 0 bases from J, with 9 bases between. The CDR3 has 13 amino acids. Written as DNA, the CDR3 is TGTGCCAGTAGCTACTCGAGCTCCTACGAGCAGTACTTC. Translation gives CASSYSSSYEQYF.

The chain carries TRBV2 and TRBJ1-1, with 7 bases identical to TRBD1. The trim removed 7 bases at V and 4 bases at J, leaving 6 bases unmatched. Looked up from germline, CDR1 is SNHLY and CDR2 is FYNNEI. CDR3 length: 13 residues. This CDR3 reads CASTGQAGTEAFF. The DNA for the CDR3 is TGTGCCAGCACCGGACAGGCGGGCACTGAAGCTTTCTTT.

V and J are TRBV6-5 and TRBJ2-7; 7 nucleotides align to TRBD1. CDR1 and CDR2 from the germline V gene are MNHEY and SVGAGI. The CDR3 loop spans 14 amino acids. With V trimmed by 1 base and J by 5 bases, 5 bases remained unmatched. The CDR3 is CASSYYPRGNEQYF. CDR3 DNA: TGTGCCAGCAGTTACTACCCCAGGGGGAACGAGCAGTACTTC.